What follows are 21 T cell receptor beta chains derived from one specimen sequenced in a study of blood T cell repertoires in COVID-19. Clones were read by immunoSEQ multiplex PCR, and TCRdb kept only the in-frame ones, dropping some. The sample carries 300,000 or so clones, roughly 90% recorded once. The sequenced sample was peripheral blood. The receptors here all came from a woman in her twenties or thirties with COVID-19, enrolled during active disease.

This chain joins TRBV6-2 or TRBV6-3 and TRBJ2-7; 10 bases line up with TRBD2. The CDR3 sequence is 17 residues long. V lost 6 bases to trimming and J lost 3 bases; unmatched junction nucleotides: 14. CDR1 and CDR2 from the germline V gene are MNHEY and SVGEGT. The CDR3 nucleotides read TGTGCCAGCAGCCACCCCGCTAGCGGGGGAGGACTCTACGAGCAGTACTTC. Translated, it gives CASSHPASGGGLYEQYF.

The V and J genes are TRBV5-4 and TRBJ2-7; 8 bases match TRBD1. V was clipped by 4 bases and J by 4 bases; unmatched bases: 10. The V gene's germline CDR1 is SGHNT and CDR2 YYREEE (reference sequence). The CDR3 is made up of 15 amino acids. The DNA of the CDR3 is TGTGCCAGCAGCAGACAGAACAGGGGGTATTACGAGCAGTACTTC. Protein: CASSRQNRGYYEQYF.

V usage is TRBV30 and J usage is TRBJ1-4; D might be TRBD1 (6 bases). Trimming left V 0 bases short and J 2 bases short, with 13 bases between. CDR1 is GTSNPN and CDR2 is SVGIG in the germline V gene (reference sequence). There are 16 residues in the CDR3. In DNA, the CDR3 is TGTGCCTGGAGTGTGGACAGCCACAGGACTAATGAAAAACTGTTTTTT. Translated: CAWSVDSHRTNEKLFF.

The genes are TRBV7-9 and TRBJ2-7, with TRBD1 identical over 8 bases. The V and J ends lost 5 bases and 0 bases, in that order; junction bases with no gene match: 6. The CDR3 is 15 amino acids. CDR1 is SEHNR, CDR2 FQNEAQ, per germline (reference sequence). The CDR3 DNA reads TGTGCCAGCAGCCCCTGGACAGGGACCTCCTACGAGCAGTACTTC. As protein: CASSPWTGTSYEQYF. The full variable domain, its missing parts supplied by reference TRBV7-9 and TRBJ2-7, is DTGVSQNPRHKITKRGQNVTFRCDPISEHNRLYWYRQTLGQGPEFLTYFQNEAQLEKSRLLSDRFSAERPKGSFSTLEIQRTEQGDSAMYLCASSPWTGTSYEQYFGPGTRLTVT.

The V gene is TRBV2, the J gene TRBJ2-1; the match to TRBD2 covers 7 bases. V trimming: 7 bases; J trimming: 2 bases; junction bases outside the gene matches: 8. Germline V gene data show CDR1 as SNHLY and CDR2 as FYNNEI. This CDR3 comprises 15 residues. Here the CDR3 DNA reads TGTGCCAGCACCGAAGGGCGGGGGACCTACAATGAGCAGTTCTTC. Encoded protein: CASTEGRGTYNEQFF.

The chain recombines TRBV9 with TRBJ2-7; maybe TRBD1 (7 bases). The germline V and J ends were trimmed by 5 bases and 5 bases, with 11 bases remaining between them. Germline V gives CDR1 SGDLS, CDR2 YYNGEE. This CDR3 is built from 12 residues. CDR3 nucleotide sequence: TGTGCCAGCAGTGGAGGGGGCCACGAGCAGTACTTC. Translated: CASSGGGHEQYF.

V usage is TRBV25-1 and J usage is TRBJ2-7, with a tentative D call TRBD2 (6 bases). CDR1 is MGHDK, CDR2 SYGVNS, per germline. Deletions cut 3 bases from V and 4 bases from J, with 16 bases between. The CDR3 is 15 amino acids. The CDR3 sequence is CASSEFAGRAYEQYF. CDR3 nucleotide sequence: TGTGCCAGCAGTGAGTTTGCCGGGAGAGCTTACGAGCAGTACTTC.

The CDR3 region has the DNA TGCGCCAGCAGCCATCCCGGGAATGAGCAGTTCTTC. Translating gives CASSHPGNEQFF. The V call is TRBV4-1, the J call TRBJ2-1, with no clear D. Deletions cut 3 bases from V and 7 bases from J, with 7 bases between. CDR1 and CDR2 (germline): MGHRA, YSYEKL. CDR3 length equals 12 residues.

The V and J genes are TRBV5-4 and TRBJ2-3, with 8 bases matching TRBD1. CDR3 length equals 15 residues. The germline CDR1 and CDR2 sequences are SGHNT and YYREEE (reference sequence). V lost 5 bases and J lost 1; bases outside the gene matches: 6. The DNA for the CDR3 is TGTGCCAGCAGGGGGACAGGTCAGGGCACAGATACGCAGTATTTT. Its translation is CASRGTGQGTDTQYF.

This sequence joins TRBV6-5 and TRBJ1-5; TRBD1 agrees at 10 bases. There are 13 residues in the CDR3. Trimming removed 9 bases from V and 6 bases from J; junction bases left unmatched: 5. The V gene's germline CDR1 is MNHEY and CDR2 SVGAGI. The CDR3 protein is CASGQGVAQPQHF. In nucleotides, the CDR3 is TGTGCCAGTGGACAGGGGGTGGCTCAGCCCCAGCATTTT.

The rearrangement links TRBV27 to TRBJ2-1; the D gene is possibly TRBD2 (6 bases). The V gene lost 3 bases and the J gene lost 6 bases, with 27 bases spanning the gap. CDR3 length equals 19 residues. Germline CDR1 is MNHEY and CDR2 is SMNVEV (reference sequence). CDR3 in DNA: TGTGCCAGCAGTTTTCGGATAGATACGGGACTGCGTCCTTCCAATGAGCAGTTCTTC. Translation gives CASSFRIDTGLRPSNEQFF.

The CDR3 here is CASSLPPRTEKGSQHF. The CDR3 DNA sequence: TGTGCCAGCAGCCTACCCCCCCGGACAGAGAAAGGTTCCCAGCATTTT. The gene calls are TRBV7-8 and TRBJ1-5; D may be TRBD1 (6 bases). CDR1 is SGHVS, CDR2 FQNEAQ, per germline. Trimming pared 5 bases from V and 11 bases from J, leaving 25 bases between. This CDR3 is built from 16 residues.

The V call is TRBV28, the J call TRBJ1-4; 9 positions match TRBD1. Germline V gene data show CDR1 as MDHEN and CDR2 as SYDVKM. The CDR3 contains 18 residues. Trimming at V came to 3 bases and at J to 0 bases, leaving 8 bases not matched to a gene. CDR3 region: CASSFWDRAGPTNEKLFF. The DNA of the CDR3 is TGTGCCAGCAGTTTTTGGGACAGGGCCGGCCCAACTAATGAAAAACTGTTTTTT.

V and J are TRBV6-5 and TRBJ1-3; D unresolved. Per germline, CDR1 MNHEY and CDR2 SVGAGI. Trimming stripped 0 bases from V and 0 bases from J, with 6 bases between. The CDR3 is 15 amino acids. CDR3 amino acids: CASSYSRTSGNTIYF. CDR3 nucleotide sequence: TGTGCCAGCAGTTACTCGCGCACCTCTGGAAACACCATATATTTT.

The chain joins TRBV10-3 to TRBJ2-5, with 7 bases fitting TRBD2. The length of the CDR3 is 14 residues. The V gene's germline CDR1 is ENHRY and CDR2 SYGVKD. Trimming took 5 bases from V and 2 from J; bases not matched to a gene: 5. CDR3 sequence (DNA): TGTGCCATCAGTACCGCTAGCGGACAAGAGACCCAGTACTTC. Its protein product is CAISTASGQETQYF.

V and J are TRBV4-1 and TRBJ2-5; 10 positions agree with TRBD2. The CDR3 totals 13 residues. Germline V gene lookup returns CDR1 MGHRA and CDR2 YSYEKL. V lost 5 bases to trimming and J lost 4 bases; unmatched junction nucleotides: 1. This chain's CDR3 is CASSLAGGETQYF. The CDR3 DNA follows: TGCGCCAGCAGCTTAGCGGGAGGAGAGACCCAGTACTTC.

V is TRBV18 and J is TRBJ1-6; D is unclear. The V and J ends lost 4 bases and 7 bases respectively, with 5 bases between them. This CDR3 comprises 12 residues. Germline loops: CDR1 KGHSH, CDR2 LQKENI. In DNA form, the CDR3 reads TGTGCCAGCTCACATGTAAATTCACCCCTCCACTTT. As protein: CASSHVNSPLHF.

This clone was found once. The chain couples TRBV27 to TRBJ2-7; maybe TRBD1 (6 bases). Germline V gene lookup returns CDR1 MNHEY and CDR2 SMNVEV (reference sequence). The CDR3 spans 13 residues. Trimming left V 6 bases short and J 3 bases short, with 12 bases between. In DNA, the CDR3 is TGTGCCAGCAGAAGAGGGGGTGACTACGAGCAGTACTTC. Encoded protein: CASRRGGDYEQYF.

The chain carries TRBV5-5 and TRBJ1-6; D unclear. The ends were cut back, 4 bases at V and 5 bases at J, with 13 bases in the middle. The germline CDR1 and CDR2 sequences are SGHKS and YYEKEE (reference sequence). This CDR3 contains 15 residues. As DNA, the CDR3 is TGTGCCAGCAGCGGCCGGGTCCCGAATAATTCACCCCTCCACTTT. It codes for CASSGRVPNNSPLHF.

The genes are TRBV3-1 (or the pseudogene TRBV3-2) and TRBJ1-2; D remains unclear. The V end was cut by 4 bases, the J end by 5 bases, with 14 bases between. The CDR3 extends over 14 amino acids. Germline V lookup: CDR1 LGHDT, CDR2 YNNKEL (reference sequence). CDR3 region: CASSPTTSGYGYTF. CDR3 sequence (DNA): TGTGCCAGCAGCCCGACGACAAGCGGTTATGGCTACACCTTC.

The V and J genes are TRBV6-5 and TRBJ1-2, with no clear D. V gave up 0 bases and J gave up 4 bases, with 9 bases separating them. CDR3 length: 14 amino acids. Germline-derived CDR1 and CDR2 are MNHEY and SVGAGI. In DNA form, the CDR3 reads TGTGCCAGCAGTTACTCCGCGACAACCTATGGCTACACCTTC. As protein: CASSYSATTYGYTF.